This TCR beta chain originates from a study of blood T cell repertoires in COVID-19. The CDR3 consists of 12 residues. V was cut by 4 bases and J by 8 bases, with 14 bases left in between. The germline CDR1 and CDR2 sequences are GTSNPN and SVGIG (reference sequence). The assay was immunoSEQ multiplex PCR, and TCRdb's table has in-frame clones only and misses some. This sample yields about 270,000 clones, of which around 87% are seen a single time; over 2% belongs to the top ten. The receptor was isolated from a young woman who had recovered from COVID-19. The V call is TRBV30, the J call TRBJ1-2; maybe TRBD1 (5 bases). Sequenced: PBMCs or T cells enriched from blood (not recorded which). The CDR3 DNA sequence: TGTGCCTGGATGACGGGGGTAGAGGGCTACACCTTC. It encodes CAWMTGVEGYTF.